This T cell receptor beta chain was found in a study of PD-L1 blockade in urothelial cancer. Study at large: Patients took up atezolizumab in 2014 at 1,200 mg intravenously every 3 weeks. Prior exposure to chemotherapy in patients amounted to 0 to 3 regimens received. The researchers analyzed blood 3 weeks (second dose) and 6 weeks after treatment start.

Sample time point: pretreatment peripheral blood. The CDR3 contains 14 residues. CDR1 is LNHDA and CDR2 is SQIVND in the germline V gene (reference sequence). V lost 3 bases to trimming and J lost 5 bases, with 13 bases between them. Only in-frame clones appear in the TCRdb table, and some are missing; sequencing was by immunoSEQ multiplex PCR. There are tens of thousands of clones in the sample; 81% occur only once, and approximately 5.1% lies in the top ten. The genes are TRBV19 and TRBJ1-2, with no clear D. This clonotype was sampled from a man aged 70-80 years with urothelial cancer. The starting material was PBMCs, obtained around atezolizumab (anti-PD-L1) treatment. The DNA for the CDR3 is TGTGCCAGTAGTATTTTTGACAACCCTTATGGCTACACCTTC. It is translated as CASSIFDNPYGYTF.